This T cell receptor beta chain was identified in a study of T cell responses to AZD1222 COVID-19 vaccine. Findings and limits, study-wide: Clonal diversity was possibly underestimated, and white British individuals and females predominated among donors. Distributed over spike, vaccine-associated CD4 TCRs predominated at 160-218 and 743-854. Repertoire sampling happened only post peak T cell response. Unmutated regions of variants are reportedly targeted by nearly half of spike-specific TCRs.

The germline V gene has CDR1 LNHNV and CDR2 YYDKDF (reference sequence). V lost 7 bases, J lost 4 bases, and 6 bases stayed unmatched. The length of the CDR3 is 14 residues. Concerning this clone itself: Its target is unknown.

Profiled with immunoSEQ multiplex PCR; TCRdb holds only in-frame clones, not every one. The sample has some 86,000 clones, about nine tenths seen once. The rearrangement links TRBV15 to TRBJ2-3, with TRBD1 matching over 9 bases. This sequence originates from an adult who received the AZD1222 COVID-19 vaccine. This specimen consisted of peripheral blood, obtained 28 days after the second AZD1222 dose. This CDR3 is CATNRDRASDTQYF. As DNA, the CDR3 is TGTGCCACCAACCGGGACAGGGCATCAGATACGCAGTATTTT.